This note documents a single T cell receptor beta chain sequence. With 3 bases clipped from V and 7 bases from J, the junction kept 10 bases outside the gene matches. Germline CDR1 reads MGHRA; CDR2 reads YSYEKL. CDR3 length equals 15 residues. For the second PCR, which ran for roughly 7 to 11 cycles, a sample-barcoded 5' primer and a J-beta primer mix were used. TCRdb re-called the 5' RACE reads through MiXCR, storing one row per CDR3 protein. This table has under 800,000 distinct CDR3 sequences, 43% appearing once. These data belong to a study of blood T cells in healthy people across ages. Sequencing was carried out using blood. This clonotype originated in a woman in her sixties or seventies in good health. The chain has TRBV4-1 and TRBJ2-7, with 9 bases that match TRBD1. This CDR3 is CASSQQDRGFNEQYF. The CDR3 region has the DNA TGCGCCAGCAGCCAGCAGGACAGGGGTTTCAATGAGCAGTACTTC.